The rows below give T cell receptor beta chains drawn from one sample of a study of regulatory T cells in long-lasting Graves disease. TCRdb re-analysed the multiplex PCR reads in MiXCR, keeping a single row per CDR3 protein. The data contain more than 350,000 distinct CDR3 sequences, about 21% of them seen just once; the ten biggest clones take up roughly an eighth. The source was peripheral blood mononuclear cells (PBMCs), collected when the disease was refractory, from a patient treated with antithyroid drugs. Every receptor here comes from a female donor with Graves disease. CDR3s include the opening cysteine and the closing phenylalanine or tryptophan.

CSAADGQLNTGELFF	TRBV20-1	TRBJ2-2
CASSATVGYTF	TRBV2	TRBJ1-2
CASSSDSNNQPQHF	TRBV7-9	TRBJ1-5
CASSSEQGGEHVSYEQYF	TRBV7-9	TRBJ2-7
CASSNRRTHSPLHF	TRBV19	TRBJ1-6
CASSQDDRSSYEQYF	TRBV3-1	TRBJ2-7
CASSLAFPTETDTQYF	TRBV11-2	TRBJ2-3
CASSVVGGAEAFF	TRBV2	TRBJ1-1
CSAPPKSNEKLFF	TRBV20-1	TRBJ1-4
CASSSRTTPSPHTGELFF	TRBV2	TRBJ2-2
CATSAAGVETQYF	TRBV24-1	TRBJ2-5
CASSQTSGRAGTGELFF	TRBV11-2	TRBJ2-2
CASSSELEYEQYF	TRBV5-4	TRBJ2-7
CASSELEDGANVLTF	TRBV6-1	TRBJ2-6
CAISEQVNYGYTF	TRBV10-3	TRBJ1-2
CASSLVEGQTQYF	TRBV7-9	TRBJ2-5
CASSLVVAGADEQYF	TRBV28	TRBJ2-7
CASSRTGRDQPQHF	TRBV28	TRBJ1-5
CASSHPGQGDEQYF	TRBV4-1	TRBJ2-7
CALTRGQGYEQYF	TRBV2	TRBJ2-7
CASSLSRLAANTGELFF	TRBV7-9	TRBJ2-2
CASSFQGRGAKNIQYF	TRBV27	TRBJ2-4